The present T cell receptor (beta chain) was sequenced within a study of cytomegalovirus exposure and HLA in healthy donors. General study findings and limits: In an earlier analysis, in 620 or so donors, most V segments appeared productive either ~90% or ~30% of the time.

The sample holds a few counts of this clone. Antigen specificity is unknown. With 4 bases clipped from V and 0 bases from J, the junction kept 6 bases outside the gene matches. Germline V gene data show CDR1 as SGHNT and CDR2 as YYREEE (reference sequence). The CDR3 length is 15 residues. The PCR ran on 60 Vbeta and 13 Jbeta primers. Clones were read by immunoSEQ multiplex PCR, and TCRdb kept only the in-frame ones, dropping some. The sample lists 150,000 to 200,000 clones, around 88% seen once, with about 2.1% in the top ten. The sequencing sample was made of PBMCs. The V and J genes are TRBV5-4 and TRBJ1-1, with 7 bases aligning to TRBD1. The sequence came from a woman aged 18-29 years in good health and CMV-seronegative. The CDR3 loop is CASSGQDDMNTEAFF. The CDR3 DNA sequence: TGTGCCAGCAGCGGACAGGATGATATGAACACTGAAGCTTTCTTT. The whole variable domain, remainder taken from reference TRBV5-4 and TRBJ1-1, is ETGVTQSPTHLIKTRGQQVTLRCSSQSGHNTVSWYQQALGQGPQFIFQYYREEENGRGNFPPRFSGLQFPNYSSELNVNALELDDSALYLCASSGQDDMNTEAFFGQGTRLTVV.